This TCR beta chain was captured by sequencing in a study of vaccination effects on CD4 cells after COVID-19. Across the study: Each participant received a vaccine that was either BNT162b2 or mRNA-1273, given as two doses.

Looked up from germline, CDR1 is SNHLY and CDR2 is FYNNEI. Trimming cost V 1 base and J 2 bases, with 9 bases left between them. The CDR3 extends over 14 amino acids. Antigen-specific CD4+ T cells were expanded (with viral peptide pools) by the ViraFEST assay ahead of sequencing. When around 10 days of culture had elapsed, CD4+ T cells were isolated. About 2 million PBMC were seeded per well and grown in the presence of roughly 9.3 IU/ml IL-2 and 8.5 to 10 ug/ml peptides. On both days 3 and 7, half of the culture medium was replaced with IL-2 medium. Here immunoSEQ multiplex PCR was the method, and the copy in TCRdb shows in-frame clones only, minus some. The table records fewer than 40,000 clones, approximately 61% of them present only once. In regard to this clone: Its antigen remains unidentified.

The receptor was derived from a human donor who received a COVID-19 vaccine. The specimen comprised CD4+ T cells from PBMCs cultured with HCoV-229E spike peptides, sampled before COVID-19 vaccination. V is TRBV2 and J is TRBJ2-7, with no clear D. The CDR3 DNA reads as TGTGCCAGCAGTGAAGGGCTCCCAACCTACGAGCAGTACTTC. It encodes CASSEGLPTYEQYF.